This TCR beta chain was identified in a study of T cell repertoires in cytomegalovirus infection. Study-wide points: Across the ex vivo response, the dominant clonotypes were HLA-C-restricted CMV-specific TCR beta clonotypes.

TCRdb redid the calling of the reads with MiXCR, one entry per CDR3 protein. This table has 100,000 or so distinct CDR3 sequences, around 28% appearing once. Regarding this clonotype: No antigen is known for it.

Trimming cost V 7 bases and J 5 bases, with 12 bases left between them. The CDR3 totals 12 residues. Germline V lookup: CDR1 MDHEN, CDR2 SYDVKM. J is TRBJ2-7 and V is TRBV28; D unclear. This receptor was identified in a human donor in good health (CMV status not recorded). Some clones in this sample may be carry-over from other donors' samples. The sample in question was CD8+ T cells from cultured PBMCs, obtained from culture after CMV antigen stimulation. The CDR3 loop reads CASMALRNEQYF. The DNA of the CDR3 is TGTGCCAGCATGGCCCTGCGGAACGAGCAGTACTTC. Using reference TRBV28 and TRBJ2-7 for the parts outside the CDR3, the full variable domain is DVKVTQSSRYLVKRTGEKVFLECVQDMDHENMFWYRQDPGLGLRLIYFSYDVKMKEKGDIPEGYSVSREKKERFSLILESASTNQTSMYLCASMALRNEQYFGPGTRLTVT.